This T cell receptor beta chain was sequenced in a study of T cell changes during pregnancy in multiple sclerosis. The V segment lost 4 bases and the J segment 5 bases; nucleotides outside the gene matches: 7. In germline, CDR1 is SGHVS, CDR2 FNYEAQ. The CDR3 consists of 15 residues. Profiled with immunoSEQ multiplex PCR; TCRdb holds only in-frame clones, not every one. The sample contains about 68,000 clones, roughly nine tenths of which appear only once. The receptor's source is a female donor with multiple sclerosis, enrolled in a pregnancy study. This chain connects TRBV7-6 to TRBJ2-5; 10 nucleotides line up with TRBD2. This sample comprised peripheral blood, obtained in the third trimester of pregnancy. The CDR3 coding sequence is TGTGCCAGCAGCTACAGCGGGGGGGTGGGGGAGACCCAGTACTTC. Translation: CASSYSGGVGETQYF.